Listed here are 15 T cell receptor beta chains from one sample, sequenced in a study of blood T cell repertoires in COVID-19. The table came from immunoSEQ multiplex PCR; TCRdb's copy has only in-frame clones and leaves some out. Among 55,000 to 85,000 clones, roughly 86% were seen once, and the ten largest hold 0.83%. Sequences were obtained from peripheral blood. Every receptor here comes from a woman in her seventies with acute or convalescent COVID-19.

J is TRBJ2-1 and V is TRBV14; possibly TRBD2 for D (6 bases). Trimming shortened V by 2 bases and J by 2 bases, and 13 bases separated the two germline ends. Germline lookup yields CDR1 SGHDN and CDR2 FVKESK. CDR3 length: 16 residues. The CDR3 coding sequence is TGTGCCAGCAGCCAACTCGGGAGTGGCCCCTACAATGAGCAGTTCTTC. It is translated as CASSQLGSGPYNEQFF. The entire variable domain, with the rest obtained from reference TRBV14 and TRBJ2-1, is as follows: EAGVTQFPSHSVIEKGQTVTLRCDPISGHDNLYWYRRVMGKEIKFLLHFVKESKQDESGMPNNRFLAERTGGTYSTLKVQPAELEDSGVYFCASSQLGSGPYNEQFFGPGTRLTVL.

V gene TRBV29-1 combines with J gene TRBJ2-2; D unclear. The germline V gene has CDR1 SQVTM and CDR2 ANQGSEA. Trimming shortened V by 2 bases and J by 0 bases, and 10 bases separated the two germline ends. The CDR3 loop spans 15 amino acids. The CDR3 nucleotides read TGCAGCGTTGAACGGCACAGTTCGAACACCGGGGAGCTGTTTTTT. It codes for CSVERHSSNTGELFF.

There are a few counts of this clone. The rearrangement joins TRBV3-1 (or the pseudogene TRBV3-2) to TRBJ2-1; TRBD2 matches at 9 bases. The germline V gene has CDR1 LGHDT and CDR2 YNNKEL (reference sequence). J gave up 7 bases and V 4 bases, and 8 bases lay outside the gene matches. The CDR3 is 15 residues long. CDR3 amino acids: CASSPTGLAWNEQFF. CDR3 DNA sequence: TGTGCCAGCAGCCCAACGGGACTAGCTTGGAATGAGCAGTTCTTC.

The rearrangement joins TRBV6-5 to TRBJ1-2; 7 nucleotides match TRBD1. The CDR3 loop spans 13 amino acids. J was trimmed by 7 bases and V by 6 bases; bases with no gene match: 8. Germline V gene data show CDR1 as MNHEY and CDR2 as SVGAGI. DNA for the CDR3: TGTGCCAGCAGAGAGACAGGGCTGGGTGGCTACACCTTC. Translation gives CASRETGLGGYTF.

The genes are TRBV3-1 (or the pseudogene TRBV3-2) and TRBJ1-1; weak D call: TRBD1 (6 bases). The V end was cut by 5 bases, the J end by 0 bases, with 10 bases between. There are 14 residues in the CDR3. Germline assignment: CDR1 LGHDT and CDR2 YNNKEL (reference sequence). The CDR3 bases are TGTGCCAGCAGCGTTACAGGGTTGAACACTGAAGCTTTCTTT. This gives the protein CASSVTGLNTEAFF.

The CDR3 DNA sequence: TGTGCCAGCAGGGGGGCAGCACCCCTATCCTACGAGCAGTACTTC. This encodes CASRGAAPLSYEQYF. The chain is built from TRBV2 and TRBJ2-7; weak D call: TRBD1 (6 bases). CDR1 SNHLY and CDR2 FYNNEI come from the germline V gene. The V gene lost 6 bases and the J gene lost 1 base, with 16 bases spanning the gap. The CDR3 is 15 amino acids.

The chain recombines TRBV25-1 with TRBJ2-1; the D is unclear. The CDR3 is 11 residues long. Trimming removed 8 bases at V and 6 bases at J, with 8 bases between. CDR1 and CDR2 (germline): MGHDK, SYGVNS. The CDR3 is CASRWANEQFF. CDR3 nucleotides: TGTGCCAGCCGATGGGCCAATGAGCAGTTCTTC.

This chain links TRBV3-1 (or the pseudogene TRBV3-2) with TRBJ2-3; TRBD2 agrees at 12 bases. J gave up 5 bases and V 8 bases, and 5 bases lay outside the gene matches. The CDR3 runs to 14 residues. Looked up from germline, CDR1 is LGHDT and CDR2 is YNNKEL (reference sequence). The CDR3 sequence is CASLPSGGGDTQYF. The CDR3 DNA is TGTGCCAGCCTCCCTAGCGGGGGGGGAGATACGCAGTATTTT.

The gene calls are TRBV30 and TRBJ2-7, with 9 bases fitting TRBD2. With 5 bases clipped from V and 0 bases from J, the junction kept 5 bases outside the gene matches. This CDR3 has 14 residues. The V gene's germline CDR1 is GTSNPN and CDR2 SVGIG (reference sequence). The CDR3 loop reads CAWRLAGNSYEQYF. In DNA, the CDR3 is TGTGCCTGGCGTCTAGCGGGGAACTCCTACGAGCAGTACTTC.

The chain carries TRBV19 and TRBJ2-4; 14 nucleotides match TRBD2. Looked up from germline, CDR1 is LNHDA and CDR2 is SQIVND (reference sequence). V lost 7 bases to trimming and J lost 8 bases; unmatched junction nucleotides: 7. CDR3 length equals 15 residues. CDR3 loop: CASTRLAGGRDIQYF. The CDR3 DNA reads TGTGCCAGTACCCGACTAGCGGGGGGGCGGGACATTCAGTACTTC.

CDR3 in DNA: TGTGCCACCAGTGACTACAGGGATTCACCCCTCCACTTT. Protein: CATSDYRDSPLHF. V usage is TRBV24-1 and J usage is TRBJ1-6; D might be TRBD1 (6 bases). CDR3 length equals 13 residues. Trimming cost V 4 bases and J 8 bases, with 8 bases left between them. Germline V gene sequence: CDR1 KGHDR, CDR2 SFDVKD.

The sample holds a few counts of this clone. In DNA, the CDR3 is TGTGCCAGCAGCTGGGCAGGGGGAGGCTACGAGCAGTACTTC. This encodes CASSWAGGGYEQYF. The J gene is TRBJ2-7, the V gene TRBV7-2; tentative D call: TRBD1 (7 bases). The CDR3 totals 14 residues. V was trimmed by 4 bases and J by 3 bases, leaving 13 bases between them. Germline loops: CDR1 SGHTA, CDR2 FQGNSA.

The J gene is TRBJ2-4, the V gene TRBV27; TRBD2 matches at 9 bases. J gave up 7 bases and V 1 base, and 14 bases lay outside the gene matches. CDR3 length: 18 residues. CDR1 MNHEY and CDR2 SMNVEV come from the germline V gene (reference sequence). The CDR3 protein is CASSLFPGGRAGGNIQYF. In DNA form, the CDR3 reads TGTGCCAGCAGTTTATTCCCCGGCGGGAGGGCAGGAGGTAACATTCAGTACTTC.

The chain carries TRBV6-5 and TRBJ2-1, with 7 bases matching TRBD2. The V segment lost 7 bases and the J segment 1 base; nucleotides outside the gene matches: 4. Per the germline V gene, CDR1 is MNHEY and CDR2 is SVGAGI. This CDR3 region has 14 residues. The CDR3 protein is CASTDSGSYNEQFF. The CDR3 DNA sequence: TGTGCCAGCACCGATAGCGGGTCCTACAATGAGCAGTTCTTC.

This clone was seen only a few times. CDR3 nucleotides: TGTGCCAGCAGCTTAAACCGTGGAGACTACGAGCAGTACTTC. It yields the protein CASSLNRGDYEQYF. The rearrangement uses TRBV11-2 and TRBJ2-7; D is unclear. CDR1 and CDR2 (germline): SGHAT, FQNNGV. The CDR3 totals 14 residues. The germline V and J ends were trimmed by 2 bases and 3 bases, with 11 bases remaining between them.